The sequence of this T cell receptor beta chain was determined in a study of tumor and adjacent non-tumor tissue in lung cancer. A modified ARM-PCR protocol with three rounds of nested PCR amplified TCRbeta. Each CDR3 protein is one row after TCRdb ran MiXCR on the multiplex PCR reads. The table lists 98,000 or so distinct CDR3 sequences, about 80% of them singletons, with about 30% in the top ten. RNA was extracted from bulk tissue without any cell sorting. The normal lung tissue was taken more than 3 cm from the tumor edge. Newly diagnosed lung cancer patients had thoracic surgery in China, August–November 2014, without prior chemotherapy. This CDR3 is 14 amino acids long. V was trimmed by 4 bases and J by 4 bases, leaving 13 bases between them. From germline, CDR1 is SQVTM and CDR2 ANQGSEA. About this clonotype: A read error may be the cause here, since a much bigger clone is one base away.

The rearrangement joins TRBV29-1 to TRBJ1-4; D is undetermined. Sequenced material: distant non-tumor lung tissue. The receptor comes from a man between 60 and 70 years old with small cell lung cancer. CDR3 region: CSVGSGGSNEKLFF. The CDR3 DNA follows: TGCAGCGTTGGATCGGGCGGAAGTAATGAAAAACTGTTTTTT.